The sequence of this T cell receptor beta chain was determined in a study of T-cell memory formation after mild COVID-19. Study-wide points: That cross-reactive memory joined was suggested by some responding clones appearing in pre-infection memory. Those CD4+ clones that contracted were mainly in CM and EM (CD8+ ones in EMRA). Later expanders leaned CD4+, whereas clones that contracted between day 15 and 85 were balanced CD4/CD8.

This clonotype appeared a few times. Its antigen is not identified. Constant-segment-primed 5'RACE gave TCR alpha and TCR beta cDNA libraries with sample barcodes and UMIs. TCRdb passed the 5' RACE reads through MiXCR, listing each CDR3 protein once. The sample has 100,000 to 150,000 distinct CDR3 sequences; around 6.3% are singletons. The V end was cut by 6 bases, the J end by 10 bases, with 13 bases between. CDR1 and CDR2 (germline): MNHNY, SVGAGI (reference sequence). The length of the CDR3 is 12 residues. Material for sequencing was PBMCs or a T cell subset sorted from them (not recorded which). The rearrangement joins TRBV6-6 to TRBJ2-1, with TRBD1 as a possible D gene (6 bases). The source of this sequence is an adult woman who had mild COVID-19 (a few samples of this study predate the infection). Cell type and time point are not known. The CDR3 DNA reads TGTGCCAGCAGCCTGGGGACAATGGAGCAGTTCTTC. It specifies CASSLGTMEQFF.